Below, 28 T cell receptor beta chains from the same sample are listed, as sequenced in a study of shared clonotypes between healthy human individuals. Clones were read by immunoSEQ multiplex PCR, and TCRdb kept only the in-frame ones, dropping some. The data contain about 2.3 million clones, roughly 92% of them seen just once; the ten biggest clones take up about 0.36%. Sequencing used naive CD4+ T cells from PBMCs. Subset given: CD45RA+ positively selected. These receptors all come from a man younger than 35 in good health. Some clones in this sample may be carry-over from other donors' samples.

V is TRBV29-1 and J is TRBJ1-1; D is ambiguous. Germline V gives CDR1 SQVTM, CDR2 ANQGSEA. The ends were cut back, 5 bases at V and 0 bases at J, with 13 bases in the middle. The CDR3 spans 14 residues. CDR3 DNA: TGCAGCGTTTTGGGAGTCTCCATGAACACTGAAGCTTTCTTT. Its translation is CSVLGVSMNTEAFF. Based on the CDR3 plus reference TRBV29-1 and TRBJ1-1, the full variable domain is SAVISQKPSRDICQRGTSLTIQCQVDSQVTMMFWYRQQPGQSLTLIATANQGSEATYESGFVIDKFPISRPNLTFSTLTVSNMSPEDSSIYLCSVLGVSMNTEAFFGQGTRLTVV.

V usage is TRBV6-5 and J usage is TRBJ1-1, with no clear D. Trimming left V 6 bases short and J 4 bases short, with 18 bases between. In germline, CDR1 is MNHEY, CDR2 SVGAGI. CDR3 length: 15 residues. CDR3 in DNA: TGTGCCAGCAGGACCGGACTCCTAGGAGGCACTGAAGCTTTCTTT. It specifies CASRTGLLGGTEAFF.

This chain uses TRBV7-8 with TRBJ2-7; tentatively, D is TRBD1 or TRBD2 (5 bases each). Germline CDR1 SGHVS, CDR2 FQNEAQ. This CDR3 is 14 amino acids long. Trimming left V 3 bases short and J 4 bases short, with 13 bases between. The CDR3 nucleotides read TGTGCCAGCAGCTTGGGACCGGTGGGGTACGAGCAGTACTTC. The encoded protein is CASSLGPVGYEQYF.

This clone was picked up one time. The rearrangement uses TRBV5-1 and TRBJ2-7; possibly TRBD2 for D (5 bases). Trimming stripped 4 bases from V and 0 bases from J, with 14 bases between. The CDR3 length is 15 residues. Germline V gene lookup returns CDR1 SGHRS and CDR2 YFSETQ. The CDR3 is CASSPLVTSSYEQYF. The CDR3 DNA reads TGCGCCAGCAGCCCCCTGGTTACTAGCTCCTACGAGCAGTACTTC.

This rearrangement joins TRBV5-4 to TRBJ2-3, with 7 bases identical to TRBD2. CDR3 size: 13 residues. CDR1 is SGHNT, CDR2 YYREEE, per germline (reference sequence). With V trimmed by 10 bases and J by 2 bases, 7 bases remained unmatched. The CDR3 sequence is CAGGGLTTDTQYF. CDR3 bases: TGTGCCGGGGGGGGACTTACCACAGATACGCAGTATTTT.

The rearrangement links TRBV6-1 to TRBJ2-7; 7 bases line up with TRBD1. V lost 4 bases, J lost 4 bases, and 7 bases stayed unmatched. Germline V gene data show CDR1 as MNHNS and CDR2 as SASEGT. This CDR3 contains 14 residues. The chain's CDR3 is CASSGQGNGYEQYF. The CDR3 DNA reads TGTGCCAGCAGTGGACAGGGAAATGGGTACGAGCAGTACTTC.

The genes are TRBV28 and TRBJ1-6, with D uncertain. The length of the CDR3 is 15 residues. Germline V gene sequence: CDR1 MDHEN, CDR2 SYDVKM. Trimming shortened V by 3 bases and J by 6 bases, and 12 bases separated the two germline ends. The CDR3 coding sequence is TGTGCCAGCAGTTTCGGTCAGGTGACTAATTCACCCCTCCACTTT. Translation gives CASSFGQVTNSPLHF.

V gene TRBV6-6 combines with J gene TRBJ2-7; D is undetermined. The length of the CDR3 is 14 residues. Germline V gene data show CDR1 as MNHNY and CDR2 as SVGAGI (reference sequence). V lost 7 bases, J lost 9 bases, and 22 bases lay in between. Here the CDR3 DNA reads TGTGCCAGCAAAATCTCGGCAGGCCAGCCACGGCAGTACTTC. Translating gives CASKISAGQPRQYF.

The chain combines TRBV11-2 with TRBJ2-1, with D possibly being TRBD1 (5 bases). The CDR3 totals 16 residues. CDR1 and CDR2 (germline): SGHAT, FQNNGV. V lost 4 bases and J lost 0, with 13 bases in between. The CDR3 bases are TGTGCCAGCAGCTCAGCCTGGGGCGACTCCTACAATGAGCAGTTCTTC. It encodes CASSSAWGDSYNEQFF.

This clone has more than one count but fewer than ten. The rearrangement joins TRBV29-1 to TRBJ1-1; TRBD1 aligns across 7 bases. This CDR3 has 13 residues. Trimming took 7 bases from V and 5 from J; bases not matched to a gene: 10. CDR1 SQVTM and CDR2 ANQGSEA come from the germline V gene. CDR3 amino acids: CSATTGRGTEAFF. The CDR3 DNA follows: TGCAGCGCCACGACAGGGCGTGGAACTGAAGCTTTCTTT.

This chain links TRBV18 with TRBJ1-4; D is possibly TRBD1 (5 bases). The CDR3 is 16 amino acids. Trimming left V 4 bases short and J 5 bases short, with 17 bases between. Germline CDR1 is KGHSH and CDR2 is LQKENI. The CDR3 reads CASSLFTGTENEKLFF. The CDR3 region has the DNA TGTGCCAGCTCACTCTTTACCGGGACCGAGAATGAAAAACTGTTTTTT.

The rearrangement uses TRBV7-9 and TRBJ2-3; no reliable D call. There are 13 residues in the CDR3. Germline CDR1 is SEHNR and CDR2 is FQNEAQ (reference sequence). V was shortened by 1 base and J by 6 bases, with 8 bases between the two germline ends. CDR3 residues: CASSLGLRDTQYF. The CDR3 DNA reads as TGTGCCAGCAGCTTAGGTCTTAGGGATACGCAGTATTTT. Combining the CDR3 with reference TRBV7-9 and TRBJ2-3 gives the whole variable domain DTGVSQNPRHKITKRGQNVTFRCDPISEHNRLYWYRQTLGQGPEFLTYFQNEAQLEKSRLLSDRFSAERPKGSFSTLEIQRTEQGDSAMYLCASSLGLRDTQYFGPGTRLTVL.

The V call is TRBV25-1, the J call TRBJ2-7, with D tentatively TRBD1 (6 bases). Trimming stripped 1 base from V and 4 bases from J, with 11 bases between. Germline V gives CDR1 MGHDK, CDR2 SYGVNS. CDR3 size: 14 residues. CDR3 in DNA: TGTGCCAGCAGTGAATGCAGGGGTGAGTACGAGCAGTACTTC. Translation: CASSECRGEYEQYF.

The chain has TRBV18 and TRBJ2-7; either TRBD1 or TRBD2 may supply D (6 bases each). Trimming stripped 6 bases from V and 2 bases from J, with 17 bases between. The CDR3 runs to 15 residues. Germline V lookup: CDR1 KGHSH, CDR2 LQKENI. CDR3 region: CASSAGQSNPYEQYF. For the CDR3, the DNA is TGTGCCAGCTCCGCGGGACAATCTAACCCCTACGAGCAGTACTTC.

The chain couples TRBV6-5 to TRBJ2-5; the D gene is possibly TRBD1 (6 bases). This CDR3 region has 14 residues. Germline CDR1 and CDR2: MNHEY and SVGAGI. The V and J ends lost 2 bases and 5 bases respectively, with 12 bases between them. CDR3 in amino acids: CASSYNRARETQYF. CDR3 bases: TGTGCCAGCAGTTACAACAGGGCCAGGGAGACCCAGTACTTC.

This clone was recorded only once. The chain couples TRBV5-1 to TRBJ1-2; D is unresolved. The germline gives CDR1 SGHRS, CDR2 YFSETQ. This CDR3 has 14 amino acids. Trimming shortened V by 4 bases and J by 4 bases, and 14 bases separated the two germline ends. The CDR3: CASSPGVGSYGYTF. The CDR3 DNA follows: TGCGCCAGCAGCCCTGGCGTGGGGAGCTATGGCTACACCTTC.

The genes are TRBV6-5 and TRBJ2-1, with TRBD2 identical over 10 bases. The V segment lost 5 bases and the J segment 8 bases; nucleotides outside the gene matches: 9. Germline V gene lookup returns CDR1 MNHEY and CDR2 SVGAGI. CDR3 length equals 15 residues. In nucleotides, the CDR3 is TGTGCCAGCAGTCCAACTAGCGGGATTAGCTATGAGCAGTTCTTC. It translates to CASSPTSGISYEQFF.

The rearrangement links TRBV28 to TRBJ1-2; 7 bases are a match to TRBD1. V trimming: 4 bases; J trimming: 2 bases; junction bases outside the gene matches: 4. The CDR3 spans 14 residues. Germline V gene data show CDR1 as MDHEN and CDR2 as SYDVKM. For the CDR3, the DNA is TGTGCCAGCAGTTACGGACAGGAAAACTATGGCTACACCTTC. This gives the protein CASSYGQENYGYTF.

The chain employs TRBV7-8 and TRBJ2-3; 8 positions match TRBD2. The CDR3 totals 19 residues. With 5 bases clipped from V and 0 bases from J, the junction kept 16 bases outside the gene matches. Germline-derived CDR1 and CDR2 are SGHVS and FQNEAQ. This CDR3 is CASSLQTRLALKSTDTQYF. As DNA, the CDR3 is TGTGCCAGCAGCCTCCAAACCCGACTAGCGCTGAAAAGCACAGATACGCAGTATTTT.

The J gene is TRBJ1-2, the V gene TRBV28; TRBD1 matches 9 bases. Germline trimming cut 6 bases from V and 1 base from J; bases unmatched to any gene: 9. This CDR3 is built from 16 residues. CDR1 is MDHEN, CDR2 SYDVKM, per germline. The CDR3 reads CASSPPGQGVNYGYTF. CDR3 coding DNA: TGTGCCAGCAGCCCCCCGGGACAGGGAGTTAACTATGGCTACACCTTC.

As for this clone: Other DNA sequences within the sample encode an identical CDR3. The rearrangement links TRBV6-1 to TRBJ1-3; D possibly corresponds to TRBD1 (5 bases). V lost 3 bases, J lost 0 bases, and 6 bases lay in between. CDR1 is MNHNS, CDR2 SASEGT, per germline. This CDR3 region has 14 residues. CDR3 DNA: TGTGCCAGCAGTGAGACAGACTCTGGAAACACCATATATTTT. It specifies CASSETDSGNTIYF.

The chain employs TRBV11-3 and TRBJ1-1, with D uncertain. From germline, CDR1 is SGHNT and CDR2 YENEEA. V shed 0 bases and J shed 11 bases, with 13 bases lying between them. This CDR3 is built from 13 residues. CDR3: CASSLDRSREAFF. The CDR3 region has the DNA TGTGCCAGCAGCTTAGATAGGTCACGGGAGGCTTTCTTT.

In its sample, this clone was seen once. V usage is TRBV4-1 and J usage is TRBJ2-1; D unresolved. The germline V gene has CDR1 MGHRA and CDR2 YSYEKL. With 4 bases removed from V and 1 base from J, the gap between germline ends came to 14 bases. The CDR3 covers 16 residues. The CDR3 reads CASSLGPARSYNEQFF. The CDR3 nucleotides read TGCGCCAGCAGCCTCGGGCCCGCGAGGTCCTACAATGAGCAGTTCTTC.

The V gene is TRBV4-1, the J gene TRBJ2-7; TRBD2 aligns across 12 bases. The germline V gene encodes CDR1 MGHRA and CDR2 YSYEKL. The CDR3 is 16 amino acids. Unmatched junction bases numbered 5, after V lost 3 bases and J lost 2 bases. Here the CDR3 DNA reads TGCGCCAGCAGCCAGGGACTAGCGGGCTTAGCCTACGAGCAGTACTTC. Protein sequence: CASSQGLAGLAYEQYF.

On this clone: The junction shows a germline mismatch at one end, possibly a read error. The chain joins TRBV9 to TRBJ1-2; perhaps TRBD1 as D (6 bases). Looked up from germline, CDR1 is SGDLS and CDR2 is YYNGEE. This CDR3 comprises 11 residues. This CDR3 reads CASSDDRTSLF. CDR3 sequence (DNA): TGTGCCAGCAGCGACGACAGGACTTCCCTCTTC.

The V gene is TRBV27, the J gene TRBJ2-7, with 7 bases that match TRBD1. Germline V gives CDR1 MNHEY, CDR2 SMNVEV (reference sequence). V shed 5 bases, J shed 5 bases, and the junction held 0 bases outside the gene matches. The CDR3 covers 11 residues. Here the CDR3 reads CASSDRDEQYF. CDR3 DNA: TGTGCCAGCAGTGACAGGGACGAGCAGTACTTC.

Worth noting for this clone: This specimen includes other DNA sequences encoding the same CDR3. V and J are TRBV18 and TRBJ1-2, with TRBD1 matching 9 bases. The CDR3 spans 13 residues. V dropped 6 bases and J dropped 6; count of bases not matched to a gene: 5. Germline V gene lookup returns CDR1 KGHSH and CDR2 LQKENI. CDR3 coding DNA: TGTGCCAGCTCTCCGGGACAGGGCGATGGCTACACCTTC. This codes for CASSPGQGDGYTF.

This chain links TRBV5-1 with TRBJ1-4; D gene ambiguous. The V gene's germline CDR1 is SGHRS and CDR2 YFSETQ. V lost 4 bases and J 1 base, leaving 14 bases between the germline ends. The CDR3 spans 16 residues. CDR3 nucleotide sequence: TGCGCCAGCAGCCCCCGCTCACCAGGAACTAATGAAAAACTGTTTTTT. Translating it yields CASSPRSPGTNEKLFF.